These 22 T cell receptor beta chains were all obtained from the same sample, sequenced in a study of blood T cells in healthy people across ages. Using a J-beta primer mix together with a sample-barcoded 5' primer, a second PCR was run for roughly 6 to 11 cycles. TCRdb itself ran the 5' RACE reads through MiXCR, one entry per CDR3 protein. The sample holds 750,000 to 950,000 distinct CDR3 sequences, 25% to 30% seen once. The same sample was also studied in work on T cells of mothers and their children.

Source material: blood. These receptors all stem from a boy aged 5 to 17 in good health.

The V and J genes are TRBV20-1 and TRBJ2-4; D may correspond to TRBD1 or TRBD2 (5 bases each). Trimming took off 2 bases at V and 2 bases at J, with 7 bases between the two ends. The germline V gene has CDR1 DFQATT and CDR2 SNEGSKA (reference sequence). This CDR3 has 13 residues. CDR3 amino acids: CSARLGPKNIQYF. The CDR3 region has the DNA TGCAGTGCTAGACTGGGACCCAAAAACATTCAGTACTTC.

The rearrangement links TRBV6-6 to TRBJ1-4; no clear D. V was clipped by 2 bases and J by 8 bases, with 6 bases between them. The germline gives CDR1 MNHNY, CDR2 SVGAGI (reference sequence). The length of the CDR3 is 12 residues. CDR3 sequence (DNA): TGTGCCAGCAGTTACCGGCAGGAAAAACTGTTTTTT. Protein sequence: CASSYRQEKLFF.

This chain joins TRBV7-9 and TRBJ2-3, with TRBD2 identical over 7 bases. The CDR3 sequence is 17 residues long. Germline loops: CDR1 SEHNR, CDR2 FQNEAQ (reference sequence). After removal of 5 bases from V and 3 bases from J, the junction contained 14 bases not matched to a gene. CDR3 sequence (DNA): TGTGCCAGCAGCCCGCTACCACTAGCGCATGTTACAGATACGCAGTATTTT. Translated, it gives CASSPLPLAHVTDTQYF. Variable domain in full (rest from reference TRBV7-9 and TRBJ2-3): DTGVSQNPRHKITKRGQNVTFRCDPISEHNRLYWYRQTLGQGPEFLTYFQNEAQLEKSRLLSDRFSAERPKGSFSTLEIQRTEQGDSAMYLCASSPLPLAHVTDTQYFGPGTRLTVL.

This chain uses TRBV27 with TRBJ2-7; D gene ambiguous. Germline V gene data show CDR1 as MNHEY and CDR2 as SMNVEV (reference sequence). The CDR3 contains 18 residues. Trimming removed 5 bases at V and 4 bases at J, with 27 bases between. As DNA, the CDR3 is TGTGCCAGCAGTCTGCCAACTACCATCCCCCTGGAACAGTACGAGCAGTACTTC. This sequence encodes CASSLPTTIPLEQYEQYF.

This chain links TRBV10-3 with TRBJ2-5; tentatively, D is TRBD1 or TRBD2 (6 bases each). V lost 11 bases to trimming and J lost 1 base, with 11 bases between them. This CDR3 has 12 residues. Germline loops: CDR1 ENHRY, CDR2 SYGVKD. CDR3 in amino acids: CAVRGPQETQYF. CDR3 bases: TGTGCCGTACGGGGGCCCCAAGAGACCCAGTACTTC.

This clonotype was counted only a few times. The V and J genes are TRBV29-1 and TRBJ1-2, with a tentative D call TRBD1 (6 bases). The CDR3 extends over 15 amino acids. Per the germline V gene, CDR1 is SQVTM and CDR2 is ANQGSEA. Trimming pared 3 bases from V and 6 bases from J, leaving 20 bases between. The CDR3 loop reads CSVESSGGGTHGYTF. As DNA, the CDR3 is TGCAGCGTTGAGAGCTCCGGAGGGGGGACCCATGGCTACACCTTC. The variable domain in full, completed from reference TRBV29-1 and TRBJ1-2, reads SAVISQKPSRDICQRGTSLTIQCQVDSQVTMMFWYRQQPGQSLTLIATANQGSEATYESGFVIDKFPISRPNLTFSTLTVSNMSPEDSSIYLCSVESSGGGTHGYTFGSGTRLTVV.

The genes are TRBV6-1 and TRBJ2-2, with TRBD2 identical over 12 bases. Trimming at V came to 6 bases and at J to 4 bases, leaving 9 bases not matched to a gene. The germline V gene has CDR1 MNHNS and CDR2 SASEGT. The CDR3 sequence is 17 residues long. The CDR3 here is CASRSGLAGWGTGELFF. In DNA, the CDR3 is TGTGCCAGCAGATCCGGACTAGCGGGGTGGGGCACCGGGGAGCTGTTTTTT.

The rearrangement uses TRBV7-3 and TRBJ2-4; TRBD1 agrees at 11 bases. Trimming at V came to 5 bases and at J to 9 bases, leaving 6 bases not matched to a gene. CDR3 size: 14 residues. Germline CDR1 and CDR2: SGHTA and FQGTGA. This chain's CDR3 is CASSTGQGAGIQYF. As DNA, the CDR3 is TGTGCCAGCAGCACAGGACAGGGGGCGGGCATTCAGTACTTC.

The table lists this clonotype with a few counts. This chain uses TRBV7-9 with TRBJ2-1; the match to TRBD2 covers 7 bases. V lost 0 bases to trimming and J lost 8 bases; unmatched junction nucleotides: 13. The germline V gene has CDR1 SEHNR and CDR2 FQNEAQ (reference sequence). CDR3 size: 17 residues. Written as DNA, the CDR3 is TGTGCCAGCAGCTTAGCGGGAGGGGAAACTCTGTGGGATGAGCAGTTCTTC. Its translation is CASSLAGGETLWDEQFF.

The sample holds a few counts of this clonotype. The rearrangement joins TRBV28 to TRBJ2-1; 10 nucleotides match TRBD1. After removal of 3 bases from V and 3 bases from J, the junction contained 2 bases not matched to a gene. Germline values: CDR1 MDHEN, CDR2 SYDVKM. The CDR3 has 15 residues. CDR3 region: CASSFGQGGYNEQFF. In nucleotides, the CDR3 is TGTGCCAGCAGTTTCGGACAGGGGGGCTACAATGAGCAGTTCTTC.

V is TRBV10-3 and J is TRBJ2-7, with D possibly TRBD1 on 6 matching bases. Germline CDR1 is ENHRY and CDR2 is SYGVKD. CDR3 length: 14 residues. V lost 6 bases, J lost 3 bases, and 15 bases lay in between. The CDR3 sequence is CAIRDAGAHYEQYF. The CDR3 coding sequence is TGTGCCATCAGGGATGCAGGGGCCCACTACGAGCAGTACTTC.

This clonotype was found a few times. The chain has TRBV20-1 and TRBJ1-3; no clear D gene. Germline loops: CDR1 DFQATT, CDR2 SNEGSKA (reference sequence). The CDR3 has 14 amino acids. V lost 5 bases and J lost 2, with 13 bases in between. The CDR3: CSARTSGAGNTIYF. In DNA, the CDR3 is TGCAGTGCTCGGACTAGTGGGGCTGGAAACACCATATATTTT.

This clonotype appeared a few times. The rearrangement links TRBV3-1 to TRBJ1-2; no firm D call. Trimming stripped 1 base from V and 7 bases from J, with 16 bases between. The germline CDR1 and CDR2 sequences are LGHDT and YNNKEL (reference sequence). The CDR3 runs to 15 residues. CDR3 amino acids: CASSQVGAKPPGYTF. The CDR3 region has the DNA TGTGCCAGCAGCCAAGTGGGCGCTAAGCCCCCTGGCTACACCTTC.

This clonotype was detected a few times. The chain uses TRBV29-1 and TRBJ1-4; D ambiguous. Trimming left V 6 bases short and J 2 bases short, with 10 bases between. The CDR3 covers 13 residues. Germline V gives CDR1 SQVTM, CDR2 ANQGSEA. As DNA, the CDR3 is TGCAGCGTCGTAGGGTTGACTAATGAAAAACTGTTTTTT. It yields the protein CSVVGLTNEKLFF. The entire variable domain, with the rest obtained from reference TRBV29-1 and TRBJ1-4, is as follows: SAVISQKPSRDICQRGTSLTIQCQVDSQVTMMFWYRQQPGQSLTLIATANQGSEATYESGFVIDKFPISRPNLTFSTLTVSNMSPEDSSIYLCSVVGLTNEKLFFGSGTQLSVL.

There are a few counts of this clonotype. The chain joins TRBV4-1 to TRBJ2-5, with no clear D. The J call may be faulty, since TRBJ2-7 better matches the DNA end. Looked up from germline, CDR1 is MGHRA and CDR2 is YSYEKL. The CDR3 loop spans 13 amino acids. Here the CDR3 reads CASSPRPTYEQYF. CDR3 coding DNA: TGCGCCAGCAGCCCGCGGCCTACCTACGAGCAGTACTTC.

The CDR3 spells CASSGTNFNYGYTF. In nucleotides, the CDR3 is TGTGCCAGCAGTGGGACGAACTTTAACTATGGCTACACCTTC. The rearrangement uses TRBV25-1 and TRBJ1-2; D gene unclear. The CDR3 consists of 14 residues. Germline CDR1 and CDR2: MGHDK and SYGVNS. Trimming took off 4 bases at V and 1 base at J, with 10 bases between the two ends.

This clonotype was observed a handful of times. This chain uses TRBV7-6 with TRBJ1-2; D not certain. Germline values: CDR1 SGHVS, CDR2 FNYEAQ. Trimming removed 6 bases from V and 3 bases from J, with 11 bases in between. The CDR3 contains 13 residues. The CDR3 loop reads CASSPVQYYGYTF. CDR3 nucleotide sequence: TGTGCCAGCAGTCCGGTACAGTACTATGGCTACACCTTC.

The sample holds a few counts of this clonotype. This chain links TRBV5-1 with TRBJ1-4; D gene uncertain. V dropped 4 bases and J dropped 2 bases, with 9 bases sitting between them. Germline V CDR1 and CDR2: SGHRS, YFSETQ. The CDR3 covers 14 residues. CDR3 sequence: CASSAGTTNEKLFF. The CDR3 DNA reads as TGCGCCAGCAGCGCAGGAACGACTAATGAAAAACTGTTTTTT.

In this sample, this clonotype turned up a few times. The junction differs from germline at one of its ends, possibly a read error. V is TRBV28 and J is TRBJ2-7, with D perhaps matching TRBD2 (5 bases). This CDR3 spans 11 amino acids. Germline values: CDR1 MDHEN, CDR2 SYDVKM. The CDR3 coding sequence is TGTGCCAGCAGTTCAGGACCGGAGAGGGACTTC. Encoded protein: CASSSGPERDF.

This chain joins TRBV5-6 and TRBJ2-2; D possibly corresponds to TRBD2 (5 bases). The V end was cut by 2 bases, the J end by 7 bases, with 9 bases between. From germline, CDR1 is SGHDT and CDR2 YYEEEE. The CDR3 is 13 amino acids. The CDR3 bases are TGTGCCAGCAGCTTCGAGCGGAGCGGGGAGCTGTTTTTT. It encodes CASSFERSGELFF.

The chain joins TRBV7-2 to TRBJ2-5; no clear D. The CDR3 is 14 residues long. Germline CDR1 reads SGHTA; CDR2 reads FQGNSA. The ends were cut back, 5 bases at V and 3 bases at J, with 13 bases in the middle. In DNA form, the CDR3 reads TGTGCCAGCAGCCCTAATGGGCCTAAAGAGACCCAGTACTTC. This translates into CASSPNGPKETQYF.

The CDR3 is CSVQQGAETQYF. The CDR3 region has the DNA TGCAGTGTACAACAGGGGGCTGAGACCCAGTACTTC. The chain has TRBV20-1 and TRBJ2-5, with 9 bases identical to TRBD1. After removal of 7 bases from V and 5 bases from J, the junction contained 5 bases not matched to a gene. CDR1 DFQATT and CDR2 SNEGSKA come from the germline V gene (reference sequence). This CDR3 contains 12 residues.